This T cell receptor (beta chain) was found in a study of PD-1 blockade in classical Hodgkin lymphoma. This CDR3 is 13 amino acids long. V dropped 3 bases and J dropped 3; count of bases not matched to a gene: 0. CDR1 SGHTA and CDR2 FQGTGA come from the germline V gene. Method: immunoSEQ multiplex PCR; TCRdb's copy keeps in-frame clones and lacks some. Of under 20,000 clones listed, 70% to 85% were seen once; the top ten hold about 41%. This sample's time point: cycle 4 day 1 (C4D1), after 5 to 7 weeks of nivolumab. All the patients suffered relapse after autologous stem cell transplantation, and brentuximab vedotin exposure differed. Each best response was a complete response, a partial response or progressive disease. In regard to this clone: Its antigen is currently unknown.

Study-wide results and caveats: Newly diagnosed patients reportedly trailed healthy donors in baseline TCR diversity. It was CD4+ TCR diversity, not CD8+, that rose significantly by C4D1.

The material was peripheral blood mononuclear cells (PBMCs), obtained before the fourth cycle of nivolumab. The receptor was isolated from a human donor with classical Hodgkin lymphoma. V gene TRBV7-3 combines with J gene TRBJ2-5, with TRBD2 matching 8 bases. The DNA for the CDR3 is TGTGCCAGCAGCTTCGGGGGGGAAGAGACCCAGTACTTC. Protein: CASSFGGEETQYF.